The clone carrying this T cell receptor (beta chain) was seen repeatedly, ten times or more. This sample was included in a study of identical twins. V was clipped by 0 bases and J by 2 bases, with 14 bases between them. This CDR3 is built from 16 residues. Germline lookup yields CDR1 SGHRS and CDR2 YFSETQ. Each CDR3 protein gets one entry after TCRdb re-called the 5' RACE reads with MiXCR. The table lists about 700,000 distinct CDR3 sequences, 8.6% of them singletons. A further study also used this sample, focusing on yellow fever vaccine responses in identical twins.

This clonotype was sampled from a woman aged 18-35 years in good health. This chain uses TRBV5-1 with TRBJ1-2; D unresolved. Sequencing was done on a sample of PBMCs. DNA for the CDR3: TGCGCCAGCAGCTTGGCTAGGCCGCGGAAAAACTATGGCTACACCTTC. Residues: CASSLARPRKNYGYTF.